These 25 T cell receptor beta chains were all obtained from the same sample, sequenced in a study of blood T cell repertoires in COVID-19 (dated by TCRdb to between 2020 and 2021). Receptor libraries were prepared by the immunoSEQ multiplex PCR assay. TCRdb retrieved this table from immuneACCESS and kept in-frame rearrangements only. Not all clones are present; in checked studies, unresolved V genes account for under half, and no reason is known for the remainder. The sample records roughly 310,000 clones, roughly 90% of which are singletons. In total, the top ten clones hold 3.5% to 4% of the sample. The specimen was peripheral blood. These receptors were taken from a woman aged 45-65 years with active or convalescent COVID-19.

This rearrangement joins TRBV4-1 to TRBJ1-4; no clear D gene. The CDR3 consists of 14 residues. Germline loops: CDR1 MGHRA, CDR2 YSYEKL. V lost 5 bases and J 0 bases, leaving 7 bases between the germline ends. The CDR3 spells CASSSDPTNEKLFF. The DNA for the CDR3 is TGCGCCAGCAGCTCAGATCCAACTAATGAAAAACTGTTTTTT.

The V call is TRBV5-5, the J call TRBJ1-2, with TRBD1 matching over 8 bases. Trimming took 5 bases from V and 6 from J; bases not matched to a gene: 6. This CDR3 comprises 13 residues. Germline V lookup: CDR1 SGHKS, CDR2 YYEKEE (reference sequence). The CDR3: CASRPDRGDGYTF. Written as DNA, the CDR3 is TGTGCCAGCAGACCCGACAGGGGTGATGGCTACACCTTC.

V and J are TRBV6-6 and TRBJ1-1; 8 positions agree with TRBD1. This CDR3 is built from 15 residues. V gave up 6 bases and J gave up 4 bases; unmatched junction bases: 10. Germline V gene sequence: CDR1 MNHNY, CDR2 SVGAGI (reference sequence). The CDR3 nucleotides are TGTGCCAGCAGGCCTACTCCCGACAGGGGCACTGAAGCTTTCTTT. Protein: CASRPTPDRGTEAFF.

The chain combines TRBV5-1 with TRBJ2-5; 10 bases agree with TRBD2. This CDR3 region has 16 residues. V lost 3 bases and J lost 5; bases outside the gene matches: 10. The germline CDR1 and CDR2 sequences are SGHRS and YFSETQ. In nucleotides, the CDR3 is TGCGCCAGCAGCTCCCTCGGGAGTAGCGGGGGGGAGACCCAGTACTTC. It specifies CASSSLGSSGGETQYF.

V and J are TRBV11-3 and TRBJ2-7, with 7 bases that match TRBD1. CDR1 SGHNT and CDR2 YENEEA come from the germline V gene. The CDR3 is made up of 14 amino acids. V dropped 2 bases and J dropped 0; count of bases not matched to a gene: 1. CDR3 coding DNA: TGTGCCAGCAGCTTATCAGGGGGCTCCTACGAGCAGTACTTC. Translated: CASSLSGGSYEQYF.

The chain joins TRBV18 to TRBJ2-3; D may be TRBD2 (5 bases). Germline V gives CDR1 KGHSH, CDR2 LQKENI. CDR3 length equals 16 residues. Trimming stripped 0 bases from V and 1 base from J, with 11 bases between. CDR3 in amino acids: CASSPPAGGGTDTQYF. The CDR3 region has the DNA TGTGCCAGCTCACCACCCGCGGGTGGAGGCACAGATACGCAGTATTTT.

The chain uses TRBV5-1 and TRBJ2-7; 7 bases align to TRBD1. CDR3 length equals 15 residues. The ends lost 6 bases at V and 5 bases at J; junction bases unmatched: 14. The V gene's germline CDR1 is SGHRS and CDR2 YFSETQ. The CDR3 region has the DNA TGCGCCAGCACCGTTTATAACAATCAGGGGGACGAGCAGTACTTC. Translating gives CASTVYNNQGDEQYF.

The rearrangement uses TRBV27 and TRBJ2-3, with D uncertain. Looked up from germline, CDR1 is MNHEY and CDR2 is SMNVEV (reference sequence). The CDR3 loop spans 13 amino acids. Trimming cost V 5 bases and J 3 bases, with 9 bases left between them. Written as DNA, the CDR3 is TGTGCCAGCAGTCCGGCGGCAACAGATACGCAGTATTTT. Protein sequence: CASSPAATDTQYF.

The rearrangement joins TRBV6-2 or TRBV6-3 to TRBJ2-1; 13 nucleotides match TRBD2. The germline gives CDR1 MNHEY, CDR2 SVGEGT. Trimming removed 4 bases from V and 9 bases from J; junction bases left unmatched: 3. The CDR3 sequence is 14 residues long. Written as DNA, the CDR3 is TGTGCCAGCAGTTGGACTAGCGGGAGTCCTGAGCAGTTCTTC. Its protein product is CASSWTSGSPEQFF.

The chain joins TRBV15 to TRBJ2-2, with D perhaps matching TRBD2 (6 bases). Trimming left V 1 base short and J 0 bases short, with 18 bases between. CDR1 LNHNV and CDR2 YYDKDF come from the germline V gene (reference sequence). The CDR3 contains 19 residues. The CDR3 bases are TGTGCCACCAGCAGAGGACGCGGCGGGGCCAGGGCGAACACCGGGGAGCTGTTTTTT. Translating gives CATSRGRGGARANTGELFF.

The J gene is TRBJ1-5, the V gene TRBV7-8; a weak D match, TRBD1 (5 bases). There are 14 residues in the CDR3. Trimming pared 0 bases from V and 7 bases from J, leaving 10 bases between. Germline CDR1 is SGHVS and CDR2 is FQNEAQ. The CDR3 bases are TGTGCCAGCAGCTTAGCCCAGGGCCGCCAGCCCCAGCATTTT. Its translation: CASSLAQGRQPQHF.

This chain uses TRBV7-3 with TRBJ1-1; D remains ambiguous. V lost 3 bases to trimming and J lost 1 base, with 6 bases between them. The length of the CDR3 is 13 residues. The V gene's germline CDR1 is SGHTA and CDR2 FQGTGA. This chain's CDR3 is CASSFSGNTEAFF. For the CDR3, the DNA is TGTGCCAGCAGCTTCTCGGGGAACACTGAAGCTTTCTTT.

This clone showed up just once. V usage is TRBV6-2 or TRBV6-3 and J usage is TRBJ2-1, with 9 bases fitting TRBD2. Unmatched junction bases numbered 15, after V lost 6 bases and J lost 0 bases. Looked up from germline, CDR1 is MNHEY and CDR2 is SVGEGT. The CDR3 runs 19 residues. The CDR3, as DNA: TGTGCCAGCAGCCCTCTTCCTGCTAGCGGGACCTACTCCTACAATGAGCAGTTCTTC. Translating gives CASSPLPASGTYSYNEQFF.

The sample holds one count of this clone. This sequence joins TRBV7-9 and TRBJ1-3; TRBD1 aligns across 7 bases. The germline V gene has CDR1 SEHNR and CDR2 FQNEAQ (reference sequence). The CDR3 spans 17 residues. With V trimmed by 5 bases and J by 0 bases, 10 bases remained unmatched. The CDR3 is CASSPTDRRLSGNTIYF. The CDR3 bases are TGTGCCAGCAGCCCAACGGACAGGCGTCTCTCTGGAAACACCATATATTTT.

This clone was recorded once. The CDR3 spells CASSPPGRELAKNIQYF. Written as DNA, the CDR3 is TGTGCCAGCTCACCACCCGGACGGGAGCTAGCCAAAAACATTCAGTACTTC. The chain uses TRBV18 and TRBJ2-4; maybe TRBD2 (6 bases). V was pared by 0 bases and J by 0 bases, with 12 bases between. The CDR3 length is 17 residues. Per germline, CDR1 KGHSH and CDR2 LQKENI.

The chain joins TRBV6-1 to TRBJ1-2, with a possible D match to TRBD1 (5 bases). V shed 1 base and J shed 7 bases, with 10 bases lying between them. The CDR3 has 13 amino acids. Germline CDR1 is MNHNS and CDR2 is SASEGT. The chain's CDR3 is CASSEGAGLGYTF. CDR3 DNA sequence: TGTGCCAGCAGTGAAGGGGCAGGGCTTGGCTACACCTTC.

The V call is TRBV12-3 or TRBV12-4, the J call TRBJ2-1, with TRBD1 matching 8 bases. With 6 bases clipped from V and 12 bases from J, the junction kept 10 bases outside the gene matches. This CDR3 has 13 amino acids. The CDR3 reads CASRTDREVWQFF. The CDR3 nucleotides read TGTGCCAGCAGAACGGACAGGGAAGTGTGGCAGTTCTTC.

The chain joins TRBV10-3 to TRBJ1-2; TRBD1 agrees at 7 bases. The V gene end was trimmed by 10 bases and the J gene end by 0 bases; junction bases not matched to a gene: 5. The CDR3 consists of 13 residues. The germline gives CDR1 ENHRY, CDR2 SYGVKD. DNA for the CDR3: TGTGCCACCGGGGACAGACCTAACTATGGCTACACCTTC. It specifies CATGDRPNYGYTF.

CDR3 bases: TGTGCCAGCAGCCGAAAAGGGACTAGGGCCTACGAGCAGTACTTC. It codes for CASSRKGTRAYEQYF. V gene TRBV3-1 (or the pseudogene TRBV3-2) combines with J gene TRBJ2-7; 8 bases are a match to TRBD2. The germline V gene has CDR1 LGHDT and CDR2 YNNKEL (reference sequence). The CDR3 length is 15 residues. Unmatched junction bases numbered 7, after V lost 4 bases and J lost 2 bases.

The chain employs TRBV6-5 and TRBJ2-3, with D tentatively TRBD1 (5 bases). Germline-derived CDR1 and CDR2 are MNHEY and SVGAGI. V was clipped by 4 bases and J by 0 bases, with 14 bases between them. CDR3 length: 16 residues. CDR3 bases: TGTGCCAGCAGTTTGACGCAGGGCACTAGCACAGATACGCAGTATTTT. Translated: CASSLTQGTSTDTQYF.

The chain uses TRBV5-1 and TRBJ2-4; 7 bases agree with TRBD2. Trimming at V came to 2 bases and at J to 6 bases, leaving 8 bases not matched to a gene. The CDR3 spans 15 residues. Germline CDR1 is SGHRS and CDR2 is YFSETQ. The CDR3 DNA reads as TGCGCCAGCAGCTTCGAGGCGGGAGAGGGAAACATTCAGTACTTC. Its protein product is CASSFEAGEGNIQYF.

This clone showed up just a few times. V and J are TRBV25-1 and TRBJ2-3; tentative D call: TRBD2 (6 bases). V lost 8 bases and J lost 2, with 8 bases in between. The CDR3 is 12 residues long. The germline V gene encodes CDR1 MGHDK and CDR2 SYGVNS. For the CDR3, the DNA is TGTGCCAGCCGGGACTTCACAGATACGCAGTATTTT. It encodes CASRDFTDTQYF.

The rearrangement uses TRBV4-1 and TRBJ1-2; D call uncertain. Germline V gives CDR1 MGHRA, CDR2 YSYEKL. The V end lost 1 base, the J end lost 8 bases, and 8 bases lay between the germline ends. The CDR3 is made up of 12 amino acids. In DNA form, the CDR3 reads TGCGCCAGCAGCCAAGTCGGGTTCGGCTACACCTTC. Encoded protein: CASSQVGFGYTF.

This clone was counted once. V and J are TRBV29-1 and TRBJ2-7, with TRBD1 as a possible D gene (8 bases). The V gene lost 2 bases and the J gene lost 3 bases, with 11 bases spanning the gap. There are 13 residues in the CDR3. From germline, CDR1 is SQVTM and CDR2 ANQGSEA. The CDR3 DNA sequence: TGCAGCGTTGAAACAGGGGGGGTCTACGAGCAGTACTTC. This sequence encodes CSVETGGVYEQYF.

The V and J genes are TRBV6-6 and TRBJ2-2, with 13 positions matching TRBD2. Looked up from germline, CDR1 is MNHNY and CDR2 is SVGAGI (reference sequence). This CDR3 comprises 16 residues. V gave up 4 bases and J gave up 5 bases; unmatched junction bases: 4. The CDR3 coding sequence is TGTGCCAGCAGTTCCGTGGGACTAGCGGGGACCGGGGAGCTGTTTTTT. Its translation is CASSSVGLAGTGELFF.